This passage covers 30 T cell receptor beta chains from one sample sequenced in a study of blood T cell repertoires in COVID-19. TCRdb's table, derived via immunoSEQ multiplex PCR, lists solely in-frame clones and lacks some. Of some 380,000 clones listed, about 80% were seen once; the top ten hold approximately 1%. Input material: peripheral blood. Receptors originate from a human donor with acute or convalescent COVID-19. The donor label of this sample is uncertain.

This chain joins TRBV27 and TRBJ1-1; 7 bases map to TRBD1. CDR1 and CDR2 from the germline V gene are MNHEY and SMNVEV (reference sequence). The CDR3 contains 16 residues. Unmatched junction bases numbered 10, after V lost 2 bases and J lost 4 bases. CDR3 sequence: CASSLGTGVKSTEAFF. Here the CDR3 DNA reads TGTGCCAGCAGTTTAGGTACAGGGGTGAAGAGCACTGAAGCTTTCTTT.

This chain links TRBV12-5 with TRBJ1-1; 8 nucleotides match TRBD1. Germline V lookup: CDR1 LGHNT, CDR2 FRNRAP. This CDR3 spans 15 amino acids. V shed 3 bases, J shed 4 bases, and the junction held 7 bases outside the gene matches. This CDR3 is CASGLIRTGTTEAFF. CDR3 coding DNA: TGTGCTAGTGGTTTAATACGGACAGGGACCACTGAAGCTTTCTTT.

This chain connects TRBV3-1 (or the pseudogene TRBV3-2) to TRBJ2-1; TRBD2 matches 8 bases. After removal of 1 base from V and 3 bases from J, the junction contained 8 bases not matched to a gene. Germline V lookup: CDR1 LGHDT, CDR2 YNNKEL (reference sequence). This CDR3 contains 17 residues. The CDR3 reads CASSQGFLAGGYNEQFF. CDR3 nucleotide sequence: TGTGCCAGCAGCCAAGGGTTCTTGGCGGGAGGCTACAATGAGCAGTTCTTC.

This sequence joins TRBV5-1 and TRBJ1-1; TRBD1 is a possible D gene (6 bases). The V end lost 4 bases, the J end lost 4 bases, and 17 bases lay between the germline ends. This CDR3 is 15 amino acids long. Germline-derived CDR1 and CDR2 are SGHRS and YFSETQ. CDR3 bases: TGCGCCAGCAGCACGCTCATTAAAGGGGGCACTGAAGCTTTCTTT. Protein: CASSTLIKGGTEAFF.

V and J are TRBV25-1 and TRBJ2-1, with 7 bases matching TRBD1. V lost 6 bases to trimming and J lost 7 bases; unmatched junction nucleotides: 9. The V gene's germline CDR1 is MGHDK and CDR2 SYGVNS. The CDR3 runs to 14 residues. CDR3 coding DNA: TGTGCCAGCAGGGAGGACACAGGGGATAATGAGCAGTTCTTC. Its translation is CASREDTGDNEQFF. The whole variable domain, remainder taken from reference TRBV25-1 and TRBJ2-1, is EADIYQTPRYLVIGTGKKITLECSQTMGHDKMYWYQQDPGMELHLIHYSYGVNSTEKGDLSSESTVSRIRTEHFPLTLESARPSHTSQYLCASREDTGDNEQFFGPGTRLTVL.

The chain employs TRBV2 and TRBJ2-7; tentatively, D is TRBD2 (5 bases). Trimming cost V 4 bases and J 1 base, with 14 bases left between them. This CDR3 comprises 15 residues. From germline, CDR1 is SNHLY and CDR2 FYNNEI. The CDR3 bases are TGTGCCAGCAGTGTTTTGACGGACTTTTCCTACGAGCAGTACTTC. Translation: CASSVLTDFSYEQYF.

CDR3 DNA: TGTGCCAGCTCACCAGGCAGGGGAATACATGACTATGGCTACACCTTC. Protein product: CASSPGRGIHDYGYTF. V usage is TRBV18 and J usage is TRBJ1-2, with D possibly being TRBD1 (6 bases). The CDR3 length is 16 residues. Per germline, CDR1 KGHSH and CDR2 LQKENI. V lost 2 bases, J lost 3 bases, and 16 bases lay in between.

The J gene is TRBJ2-1, the V gene TRBV6-2 or TRBV6-3, with 12 nucleotides matching TRBD2. With 6 bases clipped from V and 7 bases from J, the junction kept 13 bases outside the gene matches. This CDR3 has 17 amino acids. The germline CDR1 and CDR2 sequences are MNHEY and SVGEGT. CDR3 coding DNA: TGTGCCAGCAGCTTAAAAGGACTAGCGGGATTAGTTAATGAGCAGTTCTTC. Its protein is CASSLKGLAGLVNEQFF.

The rearrangement links TRBV2 to TRBJ1-3; D gene ambiguous. The CDR3 totals 14 residues. In germline, CDR1 is SNHLY, CDR2 FYNNEI. The V end lost 5 bases, the J end lost 7 bases, and 15 bases lay between the germline ends. The CDR3 DNA is TGTGCCAGCAGTAGACTAGCAACGTGGAACACCATATATTTT. Protein: CASSRLATWNTIYF.

The CDR3, as DNA: TGTGCCAGCAGTTGGGGACAGGGGTCCCCCTCGAACACCGGGGAGCTGTTTTTT. Translated: CASSWGQGSPSNTGELFF. V usage is TRBV6-2 or TRBV6-3 and J usage is TRBJ2-2; TRBD1 matches at 10 bases. CDR1 is MNHEY and CDR2 is SVGEGT in the germline V gene. The length of the CDR3 is 18 residues. Losses at the gene ends were 4 bases for V and 0 bases for J; bases not matched to a gene: 8.

CDR3 protein: CASAKSRNSAYEQYF. CDR3 nucleotides: TGTGCCAGCGCCAAATCCAGGAACTCCGCCTACGAGCAGTACTTC. The genes are TRBV3-1 (or the pseudogene TRBV3-2) and TRBJ2-7, with D unclear. The V gene's germline CDR1 is LGHDT and CDR2 YNNKEL (reference sequence). This CDR3 is built from 15 residues. V was cut by 8 bases and J by 2 bases, with 19 bases left in between.

The chain carries TRBV3-1 (or the pseudogene TRBV3-2) and TRBJ1-2, with TRBD1 matching 7 bases. The CDR3 totals 15 residues. Germline-derived CDR1 and CDR2 are LGHDT and YNNKEL (reference sequence). Germline trimming cut 3 bases from V and 3 bases from J; bases unmatched to any gene: 7. The CDR3 DNA reads as TGTGCCAGCAGCCATCGGGACAGAGTTCACTATGGCTACACCTTC. Translation gives CASSHRDRVHYGYTF.

This CDR3 is CASSPYPGKTEAFF. CDR3 sequence (DNA): TGTGCCAGCAGTCCGTACCCGGGTAAGACTGAAGCTTTCTTT. The chain employs TRBV28 and TRBJ1-1; unclear D gene. CDR1 is MDHEN and CDR2 is SYDVKM in the germline V gene. V lost 5 bases, J lost 5 bases, and 15 bases lay in between. The CDR3 is 14 residues long.

The gene calls are TRBV11-2 and TRBJ2-7, with unresolved D. Trimming left V 1 base short and J 5 bases short, with 15 bases between. The CDR3 sequence is 15 residues long. Germline V gene sequence: CDR1 SGHAT, CDR2 FQNNGV. The CDR3 coding sequence is TGTGCCAGCAGCTTAGCCCACAACAGCCGGCACGAGCAGTACTTC. Its protein product is CASSLAHNSRHEQYF.

This chain links TRBV5-1 with TRBJ2-1; a possible D gene is TRBD1 (6 bases). The CDR3 extends over 15 amino acids. Germline loops: CDR1 SGHRS, CDR2 YFSETQ. Trimming took off 5 bases at V and 5 bases at J, with 17 bases between the two ends. The CDR3 reads CASSPTGNLHNEQFF. The CDR3, as DNA: TGCGCCAGCAGTCCTACAGGGAATCTCCACAATGAGCAGTTCTTC.

This clone was seen only once. CDR3 sequence: CPHSIIRGLSGNTIYF. The CDR3 DNA sequence: TGTCCTCACAGCATAATTAGGGGATTATCTGGAAACACCATATATTTT. The rearrangement uses TRBV28 and TRBJ1-3, with D tentatively TRBD1 (5 bases). Looked up from germline, CDR1 is MDHEN and CDR2 is SYDVKM. The CDR3 length is 16 residues.

J is TRBJ1-2 and V is TRBV30, with 9 bases lining up with TRBD1. The germline V gene has CDR1 GTSNPN and CDR2 SVGIG (reference sequence). The CDR3 length is 15 residues. The ends lost 8 bases at V and 1 base at J; junction bases unmatched: 11. CDR3 bases: TGTGCCAGCTACCGGGACAGGGCCGTTAACTATGGCTACACCTTC. Residues: CASYRDRAVNYGYTF.

This chain links TRBV7-7 with TRBJ1-1; D is uncertain. CDR1 is SSHAT and CDR2 is FNYEAQ in the germline V gene (reference sequence). The CDR3 contains 13 residues. V lost 2 bases and J lost 1, with 5 bases in between. CDR3 sequence reads: CASSLSWNTEAFF. The CDR3 region has the DNA TGTGCCAGCAGCTTATCCTGGAACACTGAAGCTTTCTTT.

This rearrangement joins TRBV2 to TRBJ1-5; D is perhaps TRBD1 (5 bases). Trimming removed 4 bases from V and 4 bases from J, with 14 bases in between. Germline CDR1 SNHLY, CDR2 FYNNEI. CDR3 length equals 15 residues. This CDR3 reads CASSGQGAPNQPQHF. CDR3 DNA sequence: TGTGCCAGCAGTGGGCAAGGGGCCCCAAATCAGCCCCAGCATTTT.

The chain is built from TRBV19 and TRBJ2-1, with D possibly matching TRBD2 (5 bases). This CDR3 has 16 residues. V was clipped by 3 bases and J by 7 bases, with 19 bases between them. CDR1 and CDR2 (germline): LNHDA, SQIVND (reference sequence). The CDR3 loop is CASSIESLVQRNEQFF. Written as DNA, the CDR3 is TGTGCCAGTAGTATTGAGAGTCTGGTCCAGCGGAATGAGCAGTTCTTC.

There are a few counts of this clone. The CDR3, as DNA: TGTGCCACCAGTGATCCCGGGACTAGCGGGAGTGATGAGCAGTTCTTC. Translated, it gives CATSDPGTSGSDEQFF. The chain has TRBV24-1 and TRBJ2-1, with 14 bases aligning to TRBD2. The CDR3 runs 16 residues. Germline V gives CDR1 KGHDR, CDR2 SFDVKD. V was pared by 3 bases and J by 8 bases, with 5 bases of the junction left unmatched.

The table lists this clone with a count of one. The chain has TRBV11-2 and TRBJ2-3; D unresolved. Germline-derived CDR1 and CDR2 are SGHAT and FQNNGV. V was shortened by 1 base and J by 0 bases, with 8 bases between the two germline ends. The CDR3 is 15 amino acids. CDR3 DNA: TGTGCCAGCAGCTTAGCCACAGCTAGCACAGATACGCAGTATTTT. Its translation is CASSLATASTDTQYF.

The V call is TRBV6-5, the J call TRBJ1-2; D is ambiguous. CDR1 is MNHEY, CDR2 SVGAGI, per germline. The CDR3 is 16 residues long. Trimming took 0 bases from V and 8 from J, leaving 19 bases between them. The CDR3 DNA reads TGTGCCAGCAGTTACTCGAATACTGTCAGGCTCCTAGGCTACACCTTC. Translating it yields CASSYSNTVRLLGYTF.

This sequence joins TRBV5-1 and TRBJ2-5; perhaps TRBD1 as D (7 bases). The CDR3 consists of 13 residues. Germline lookup yields CDR1 SGHRS and CDR2 YFSETQ. V was cut by 5 bases and J by 2 bases, with 10 bases left in between. The CDR3 DNA reads as TGCGCCAGCAGGGGGGGACAGCAAGAGACCCAGTACTTC. This encodes CASRGGQQETQYF.

The chain joins TRBV30 to TRBJ1-2; 7 bases line up with TRBD1. The V segment lost 2 bases and the J segment 1 base; nucleotides outside the gene matches: 7. The CDR3 length is 15 residues. Germline V gene data show CDR1 as GTSNPN and CDR2 as SVGIG (reference sequence). The CDR3 nucleotides are TGTGCCTGGAGTAGACAGGGATGGAGTAACTATGGCTACACCTTC. Its protein product is CAWSRQGWSNYGYTF.

This clone was observed a few times. The V and J genes are TRBV28 and TRBJ1-1; the match to TRBD1 covers 8 bases. The ends lost 4 bases at V and 1 base at J; junction bases unmatched: 8. Germline V lookup: CDR1 MDHEN, CDR2 SYDVKM. This CDR3 has 16 amino acids. In nucleotides, the CDR3 is TGTGCCAGCAGTTACTCCCTCGGACAGGGGAACACTGAAGCTTTCTTT. Amino acid sequence: CASSYSLGQGNTEAFF.

This chain uses TRBV7-2 with TRBJ1-1, with TRBD1 matching over 9 bases. This CDR3 contains 14 residues. CDR1 SGHTA and CDR2 FQGNSA come from the germline V gene. V trimming: 5 bases; J trimming: 4 bases; junction bases outside the gene matches: 5. As DNA, the CDR3 is TGTGCCAGCAGCGAACGGACAGGGGCCACTGAAGCTTTCTTT. This encodes CASSERTGATEAFF.

The V gene is TRBV30, the J gene TRBJ2-3; tentatively, D is TRBD2 (6 bases). This CDR3 comprises 13 residues. Trimming took off 2 bases at V and 6 bases at J, with 12 bases between the two ends. Germline lookup yields CDR1 GTSNPN and CDR2 SVGIG (reference sequence). CDR3 amino acids: CAWSLGGADTQYF. In DNA form, the CDR3 reads TGTGCCTGGAGTCTGGGGGGAGCTGATACGCAGTATTTT.

The chain links TRBV15 to TRBJ1-4, with no clear D. The CDR3 is 16 amino acids. CDR1 is LNHNV and CDR2 is YYDKDF in the germline V gene (reference sequence). Between the trimmed V and J ends, which lost 5 bases and 1 base, there was a span of 14 bases. CDR3 bases: TGTGCCACCAGCGACCGGACCCGGGGAACTAATGAAAAACTGTTTTTT. Protein: CATSDRTRGTNEKLFF.

This sequence joins TRBV30 and TRBJ2-7; 10 nucleotides align to TRBD1. The J segment lost 5 bases and the V segment lost 2 bases, leaving 6 bases of the junction unmatched. CDR1 GTSNPN and CDR2 SVGIG come from the germline V gene (reference sequence). The CDR3 sequence is 14 residues long. The CDR3 sequence is CAWSSTGGKNEQYF. In nucleotides, the CDR3 is TGTGCCTGGAGTTCGACAGGGGGCAAGAACGAGCAGTACTTC.